One and the same sample provided the 2 T cell receptor beta chains below, sequenced in a study of cytomegalovirus exposure and HLA in healthy donors. The primer mix had 60 Vbeta and 13 Jbeta primers. This table comes from immunoSEQ multiplex PCR, and its TCRdb copy is limited to in-frame clones, with some not included. This table holds over 90,000 clones, 73% found once. Sequencing input: PBMCs. Receptors were obtained from a man in his forties or fifties in good health and CMV-seronegative.

Ten or more counts support this clone. This chain uses TRBV6-4 with TRBJ1-5; 10 nucleotides match TRBD1. V shed 2 bases, J shed 2 bases, and the junction held 0 bases outside the gene matches. The CDR3 is made up of 15 amino acids. Per germline, CDR1 MRHNA and CDR2 SNTAGT. CDR3 amino acids: CASSDGTGGNQPQHF. The DNA for the CDR3 is TGTGCCAGCAGTGACGGGACAGGGGGCAATCAGCCCCAGCATTTT.

The chain joins TRBV7-2 to TRBJ2-1; TRBD2 agrees at 8 bases. The germline V gene has CDR1 SGHTA and CDR2 FQGNSA. V shed 2 bases and J 5 bases; nucleotides not matched to a gene: 8. This CDR3 is 16 amino acids long. As DNA, the CDR3 is TGTGCCAGCAGCTTACTGAGCGGGGGAGGGCACAATGAGCAGTTCTTC. Encoded protein: CASSLLSGGGHNEQFF.